Following are 24 T cell receptor beta chains from one sample sequenced in a study of cytomegalovirus exposure and HLA in healthy donors. PCR primers comprised 60 Vbeta and 13 Jbeta primers. Repertoires were generated with immunoSEQ multiplex PCR, while TCRdb's copy carries only in-frame clones and drops some. This sample has under 200,000 clones, with over 80% found just once. Sample: PBMCs. The receptor set was obtained from a human donor in good health.

The chain links TRBV7-9 to TRBJ2-5; TRBD2 aligns across 8 bases. The CDR3 is 15 amino acids. Germline V gene data show CDR1 as SEHNR and CDR2 as FQNEAQ (reference sequence). The V and J ends lost 5 bases and 2 bases, in that order; junction bases with no gene match: 7. CDR3 DNA sequence: TGTGCCAGCAGCCATAGCGGGGAGCCACAAGAGACCCAGTACTTC. Amino acid sequence: CASSHSGEPQETQYF.

The rearrangement uses TRBV5-8 and TRBJ2-7, with a possible D match to TRBD1 (6 bases). CDR1 is SGHTS, CDR2 YDEGEE, per germline. The V and J ends lost 4 bases and 0 bases respectively, with 11 bases between them. This CDR3 has 14 amino acids. CDR3 amino acids: CASSVDRSSYEQYF. CDR3 nucleotide sequence: TGTGCCAGCAGCGTAGACAGGAGCTCCTACGAGCAGTACTTC.

The J gene is TRBJ2-7, the V gene TRBV7-9, with D unclear. The CDR3 covers 11 residues. V was shortened by 5 bases and J by 6 bases, with 8 bases between the two germline ends. Germline V gene data show CDR1 as SEHNR and CDR2 as FQNEAQ (reference sequence). The CDR3 DNA follows: TGTGCCAGCAGCCCTAAGTCCGAGCAGTACTTC. Protein product: CASSPKSEQYF.

The rearrangement uses TRBV5-3 and TRBJ2-5; TRBD1 agrees at 10 bases. TRBV5-3 is flagged as an ORF with uncertain function. The V segment lost 5 bases and the J segment 4 bases; nucleotides outside the gene matches: 8. The CDR3 contains 15 residues. CDR3 region: CARSRDRGVRETQYF. CDR3 coding DNA: TGTGCCAGAAGTAGGGACAGGGGTGTTCGAGAGACCCAGTACTTC.

CDR3 nucleotide sequence: TGCGCCAGCAGCCCGCTAGCGGGGGCTCAGGGGGGGGAGCTGTTTTTT. The encoded protein is CASSPLAGAQGGELFF. The chain employs TRBV4-3 and TRBJ2-2; 10 positions match TRBD2. The CDR3 spans 16 residues. The V gene end was trimmed by 4 bases and the J gene end by 8 bases; junction bases not matched to a gene: 10. Germline values: CDR1 LGHNA, CDR2 YSLEER.

The chain links TRBV4-3 to TRBJ2-7, with 9 bases that match TRBD1. Germline values: CDR1 LGHNA, CDR2 YSLEER. The CDR3 consists of 13 residues. V dropped 3 bases and J dropped 5; count of bases not matched to a gene: 2. The CDR3 region has the DNA TGCGCCAGCAGCCACGGGACAGGGAACGAGCAGTACTTC. Encoded protein: CASSHGTGNEQYF.

There are a few counts of this clone. J is TRBJ2-7 and V is TRBV10-3, with D possibly being TRBD2 (6 bases). Germline V CDR1 and CDR2: ENHRY, SYGVKD. The CDR3 has 17 amino acids. V lost 3 bases and J 0 bases, leaving 18 bases between the germline ends. The CDR3 DNA sequence: TGTGCCATCAGTGATCCGACTAGAGGGGAAAGCTCCTACGAGCAGTACTTC. Its translation is CAISDPTRGESSYEQYF.

The chain is built from TRBV7-3 and TRBJ2-3, with unresolved D. CDR3 length equals 14 residues. The ends were cut back, 2 bases at V and 0 bases at J, with 6 bases in the middle. Germline-derived CDR1 and CDR2 are SGHTA and FQGTGA. CDR3 in amino acids: CASSLLGSTDTQYF. The CDR3 DNA reads TGTGCCAGCAGCTTACTGGGCAGCACAGATACGCAGTATTTT.

Concerning this clone: Sequence at one end of the junction differs from germline and may be a read error. The chain combines TRBV27 with TRBJ2-7; 9 bases align to TRBD1. This CDR3 region has 17 residues. Germline loops: CDR1 MNHEY, CDR2 SMNVEV (reference sequence). CDR3 DNA sequence: TGTGCCAGCACTTTAAGCGGTAGGGGACAGGGACCCTACGAGCAGTACTTC. Amino acids: CASTLSGRGQGPYEQYF.

The rearrangement uses TRBV9 and TRBJ2-1, with D hard to call. Germline V CDR1 and CDR2: SGDLS, YYNGEE. Between the trimmed V and J ends, which lost 3 bases and 10 bases, there was a span of 17 bases. The CDR3 length is 14 residues. CDR3 in amino acids: CASSAGSTLWEQFF. The CDR3 DNA is TGTGCCAGCAGCGCGGGTTCGACCCTTTGGGAGCAGTTCTTC.

Turning to this clone: Other nucleotide sequences from this sample produce the same CDR3. The CDR3 DNA reads TGTGCCAGCAGCTTGGGTCTAGCGGGGGCAGATACGCAGTATTTT. This sequence encodes CASSLGLAGADTQYF. The rearrangement joins TRBV5-6 to TRBJ2-3, with 10 bases aligning to TRBD2. The CDR3 has 15 amino acids. The V gene's germline CDR1 is SGHDT and CDR2 YYEEEE. V was pared by 0 bases and J by 4 bases, with 2 bases of the junction left unmatched.

This clone has only a few counts. The gene calls are TRBV7-3 and TRBJ1-1, with a tentative D call TRBD1 (5 bases). V lost 3 bases to trimming and J lost 10 bases, with 15 bases between them. Germline CDR1 and CDR2: SGHTA and FQGTGA. CDR3 length equals 13 residues. The chain's CDR3 is CASSLGTGYLAFF. The DNA of the CDR3 is TGTGCCAGCAGCTTGGGCACAGGTTATTTAGCTTTCTTT.

The gene calls are TRBV27 and TRBJ2-7; D is perhaps TRBD2 (6 bases). The CDR3 extends over 14 amino acids. Trimming took 1 base from V and 6 from J, leaving 13 bases between them. Germline V gene lookup returns CDR1 MNHEY and CDR2 SMNVEV (reference sequence). The chain's CDR3 is CASSLFSDGGEQYF. CDR3 DNA sequence: TGTGCCAGCAGTTTATTCTCGGACGGGGGCGAGCAGTACTTC.

This clone was found once. The rearrangement links TRBV5-1 to TRBJ2-7; maybe TRBD1 (5 bases). V shed 2 bases and J shed 5 bases, with 20 bases lying between them. Germline CDR1 is SGHRS and CDR2 is YFSETQ. The CDR3 is 16 residues long. In DNA form, the CDR3 reads TGCGCCAGCAGCTTCCAAGGTAGGGGCTATACGGACGAGCAGTACTTC. Its protein is CASSFQGRGYTDEQYF.

The chain links TRBV7-2 to TRBJ1-3, with TRBD1 matching 8 bases. V lost 5 bases, J lost 7 bases, and 4 bases stayed unmatched. CDR1 is SGHTA and CDR2 is FQGNSA in the germline V gene. The CDR3 consists of 13 residues. The chain's CDR3 is CASSNRQGNTIYF. Here the CDR3 DNA reads TGTGCCAGCAGCAATCGACAGGGGAACACCATATATTTT.

The chain carries TRBV4-3 and TRBJ1-1; D remains ambiguous. Trimming removed 3 bases from V and 1 base from J, with 3 bases in between. This CDR3 comprises 12 residues. Germline V gene data show CDR1 as LGHNA and CDR2 as YSLEER. CDR3 region: CASSHGNTEAFF. CDR3 in DNA: TGCGCCAGCAGCCACGGGAACACTGAAGCTTTCTTT.

This clone was counted only a few times. V usage is TRBV19 and J usage is TRBJ2-7, with a tentative D call TRBD1 (6 bases). The V gene lost 0 bases and the J gene lost 3 bases, with 18 bases spanning the gap. CDR3 length: 17 amino acids. The V gene's germline CDR1 is LNHDA and CDR2 SQIVND (reference sequence). CDR3 bases: TGTGCCAGTAGTATAGATTACCAGGGGTCCATTCGCTACGAGCAGTACTTC. It codes for CASSIDYQGSIRYEQYF.

The chain combines TRBV7-2 with TRBJ1-2, with 7 bases lining up with TRBD1. With 5 bases clipped from V and 4 bases from J, the junction kept 16 bases outside the gene matches. The CDR3 contains 17 residues. Germline V gene lookup returns CDR1 SGHTA and CDR2 FQGNSA. CDR3 sequence reads: CASSPFRDSSFSYGYTF. CDR3 coding DNA: TGTGCCAGCAGCCCCTTCCGGGACAGTAGTTTTAGCTATGGCTACACCTTC.

The chain joins TRBV7-9 to TRBJ2-5; TRBD1 aligns across 9 bases. This CDR3 has 14 residues. Germline values: CDR1 SEHNR, CDR2 FQNEAQ (reference sequence). J gave up 3 bases and V 5 bases, and 4 bases lay outside the gene matches. CDR3 DNA sequence: TGTGCCAGCAGCACCGGGACAGGGAAAGAGACCCAGTACTTC. Translation: CASSTGTGKETQYF.

CDR3: CASSGLAWDTQYF. The CDR3 nucleotides read TGCGCCAGCAGCGGACTAGCTTGGGATACGCAGTATTTT. The chain carries TRBV10-1 and TRBJ2-3; 8 nucleotides agree with TRBD2. The germline gives CDR1 WNHNN, CDR2 SYGVQD (reference sequence). The junction had 5 bases not matched to a gene; V was cut back by 6 bases and J by 6 bases. The CDR3 has 13 amino acids.

This clone came up a few times. The rearrangement uses TRBV25-1 and TRBJ1-1; D gene uncertain. V dropped 6 bases and J dropped 8 bases, with 19 bases sitting between them. Germline loops: CDR1 MGHDK, CDR2 SYGVNS. The CDR3 contains 14 residues. In DNA form, the CDR3 reads TGTGCCAGCAGCAAACTAATCGGGGAGGGCGAAGCTTTCTTT. Translating it yields CASSKLIGEGEAFF.

This rearrangement joins TRBV13 to TRBJ2-1, with 8 bases that match TRBD2. CDR1 is PRHDT, CDR2 FYEKMQ, per germline (reference sequence). Germline trimming cut 5 bases from V and 15 bases from J; bases unmatched to any gene: 9. The CDR3 consists of 12 residues. Here the CDR3 reads CASSVTSGGRFF. The DNA of the CDR3 is TGTGCCAGCAGCGTAACAAGCGGGGGCCGGTTCTTC.

As concerns this clone: Without the conserved terminal phenylalanine or tryptophan, this CDR3 likely stems from a read error. The V gene is TRBV5-6, the J gene TRBJ2-7; maybe TRBD2 (5 bases). V lost 0 bases to trimming and J lost 2 bases, with 9 bases between them. There are 14 residues in the CDR3. Germline values: CDR1 SGHDT, CDR2 YYEEEE. The CDR3 DNA reads TGTGCCAGCAGCTTGGATTTGGGAGCCTACGAGCAGTACTCC. This sequence encodes CASSLDLGAYEQYS.

V is TRBV6-5 and J is TRBJ1-5; D unclear. Trimming pared 0 bases from V and 6 bases from J, leaving 12 bases between. CDR1 is MNHEY, CDR2 SVGAGI, per germline. This CDR3 region has 15 residues. The CDR3 is CASSYSRPRFQPQHF. Written as DNA, the CDR3 is TGTGCCAGCAGTTACTCGAGACCGCGGTTTCAGCCCCAGCATTTT.